This is a list of T cell receptor beta chains from one sample in a study of blood T cell repertoires in COVID-19. Measured with immunoSEQ multiplex PCR; TCRdb has only the in-frame clones, and not every one. Of some 330,000 clones listed, roughly four fifths are singletons. The sequenced material came from PBMCs or T cells enriched from blood (not recorded which). The receptors shown here come from a woman aged 50 to 60 who had recovered from COVID-19. CDR3s include the opening cysteine and the closing phenylalanine or tryptophan. Where a row states a size, it is once, few, many or the class of an expanded clone; other rows omit it.

size	V	J	CDR3
.	TRBV7-9	TRBJ2-7	CASSFGGSSYEQYF
.	TRBV30	TRBJ2-1	CAWSVRRGGNRGPSYSYNEQFF
.	TRBV5-1	TRBJ2-5	CASSAGLAGQETQYF
.	TRBV5-6	TRBJ1-1	CASSSQYRGLNTEAFF
.	TRBV4-3	TRBJ2-7	CASSQELQGRALRGQYF
few	TRBV6-2/TRBV6-3	TRBJ2-5	CASSPLGSSAETQYF
.	TRBV4-2	TRBJ1-1	CASRLRTGENTEAFF
.	TRBV4-1	TRBJ1-5	CASTTTARWGLPQHF
once	TRBV10-3	TRBJ1-5	CAIRGDSSNQPQHF
.	TRBV19	TRBJ2-2	CASSIRTGWTGELFF
.	TRBV19	TRBJ2-5	CASSILAGGQETQYF
.	TRBV10-3	TRBJ1-1	CAISGDTPRDGAFF
.	TRBV25-1	TRBJ1-4	CASSEVRAATNEKLFF
.	TRBV6-2/TRBV6-3	TRBJ2-5	CASSYLRGGIQETQYF
.	TRBV28	TRBJ1-3	CASRGTGGSSGNTIYF
.	TRBV6-5	TRBJ1-1	CASSYSAGNTEAFF
.	TRBV11-1	TRBJ2-7	CVSSSTRGGAYEQYF
.	TRBV5-1	TRBJ2-7	CASSRDWYEQYF
.	TRBV9	TRBJ2-3	CASSTPKGGADHTDTQYF
.	TRBV18	TRBJ1-4	CASSQDPGRQKLFF
.	TRBV7-9	TRBJ2-1	CASSFRNEQFF
.	TRBV30	TRBJ1-2	CAWRGDSLFNYGYTF
.	TRBV5-1	TRBJ1-1	CASRFLGAGQTEAFF
.	TRBV19	TRBJ1-5	CASRHRGRQPQHF
.	TRBV10-3	TRBJ1-2	CAISGLRDSYGYTF
.	TRBV5-4	TRBJ2-2	CATMWAGGPSGELFF
.	TRBV5-4	TRBJ1-2	CASSSGQTYYGYTF